This TCR beta chain comes out of a study of type 1 and type 2 diabetes patients. Peripheral blood, 7.5 to 10 milliliters per participant, was collected. CDR3 length equals 15 residues. Deletions cut 4 bases from V and 0 bases from J, with 12 bases between. In germline, CDR1 is SGHTA, CDR2 FQGNSA. Genomic DNA was the PCR template. Multiplex PCR with 30 forward and 13 reverse primers amplified the TCR beta CDR3. MiXCR, run by TCRdb on the multiplex PCR reads, gives a single entry per CDR3 protein. The sample contains about 290,000 distinct CDR3 sequences, 45% to 60% of which appear only once. The sequence was collected from a man aged 18 to 30 with type 2 diabetes. The source material was peripheral blood mononuclear cells (PBMCs). The rearrangement links TRBV7-2 to TRBJ1-1; D may be TRBD1 (6 bases). The CDR3 DNA follows: TGTGCCAGCAGCTCGACAGGCTACATGAACACTGAAGCTTTCTTT. Protein sequence: CASSSTGYMNTEAFF.